This T cell receptor (beta chain) was documented in a study of blood T cell repertoires in COVID-19. The data were produced by immunoSEQ multiplex PCR, yet TCRdb's version contains in-frame clones alone and is incomplete. Of more than 100,000 clones in the sample, over 70% were seen once. Germline values: CDR1 LGHDT, CDR2 YNNKEL (reference sequence). V was pared by 0 bases and J by 1 base, with 15 bases between. There are 17 residues in the CDR3. Material: peripheral blood. The chain uses TRBV3-1 (or the pseudogene TRBV3-2) and TRBJ1-1; tentative D call: TRBD1 (6 bases). The clonotype was recovered from a human donor in a cohort sampled during active or convalescent COVID-19. CDR3: CASSQDKKGQTNTEAFF. CDR3 in DNA: TGTGCCAGCAGCCAAGATAAAAAGGGACAAACGAACACTGAAGCTTTCTTT.